What follows is one T cell receptor (beta chain) and its context. This entry comes from a study of radiation and T cells in renal cell carcinoma. Assay used: immunoSEQ multiplex PCR; TCRdb lists only in-frame clones, some missing. The table lists about 120,000 clones, about 81% of them singletons. The time point: blood 2 weeks post-SBRT. Treatment given: 15 Gy SBRT to primary tumor, nephrectomy 4 weeks later. Serial blood draws occurred at baseline and 2 and 4 weeks post-SBRT. Clear cell pathology was present in this patient's renal cell carcinoma. The TCR was taken from a man aged 50 or older with renal cell carcinoma. Sequences were derived from blood, sampled from a patient whose treatment included radiotherapy and nephrectomy.

The CDR3 protein is CASSRSGGVATDTQYF. CDR3 nucleotides: TGCGCCAGCAGCCGTAGCGGGGGCGTAGCCACAGATACGCAGTATTTT. This rearrangement joins TRBV4-1 to TRBJ2-3; 9 positions agree with TRBD2. V dropped 4 bases and J dropped 2; count of bases not matched to a gene: 7. This CDR3 region has 16 residues. The V gene's germline CDR1 is MGHRA and CDR2 YSYEKL.